The 26 T cell receptor beta chains listed next were all sequenced from one sample in a study of T cell responses to AZD1222 COVID-19 vaccine. Here immunoSEQ multiplex PCR was the method, and the copy in TCRdb shows in-frame clones only, minus some. This table holds around 130,000 clones, 70% to 90% found once. The input for sequencing was peripheral blood, taken on day 0 of AZD1222 vaccination. Receptors originate from an adult in good health.

In nucleotides, the CDR3 is TGTGCCAGCAGCGTTAGGTTCCGAGACATTCAGTACTTC. As protein: CASSVRFRDIQYF. The chain has TRBV7-3 and TRBJ2-4; D uncertain. This CDR3 region has 13 residues. Germline values: CDR1 SGHTA, CDR2 FQGTGA. Trimming shortened V by 5 bases and J by 8 bases, and 13 bases separated the two germline ends.

The chain joins TRBV28 to TRBJ1-6; weak D call: TRBD1 (5 bases). Germline CDR1 MDHEN, CDR2 SYDVKM. The CDR3 sequence is 15 residues long. V was trimmed by 5 bases and J by 5 bases, leaving 13 bases between them. CDR3 protein: CASSIPGYNNSPLHF. DNA of the CDR3: TGTGCCAGCAGTATCCCAGGGTATAATAATTCACCCCTCCACTTT.

The chain has TRBV5-6 and TRBJ1-3, with D possibly matching TRBD1 (6 bases). The CDR3 extends over 18 amino acids. Germline CDR1 and CDR2: SGHDT and YYEEEE. Trimming removed 0 bases from V and 2 bases from J, with 18 bases in between. The CDR3 region is CASSLVWAGEDTGNTIYF. The CDR3 DNA is TGTGCCAGCAGCTTGGTATGGGCAGGGGAAGATACTGGAAACACCATATATTTT.

This clone occurred once. The rearrangement links TRBV7-2 to TRBJ1-5; D remains unclear. This CDR3 has 13 amino acids. V lost 7 bases to trimming and J lost 4 bases, with 11 bases between them. Germline V gene sequence: CDR1 SGHTA, CDR2 FQGNSA. The CDR3 coding sequence is TGTGCCAGCACCTTGGACCCAAATCAGCCCCAGCATTTT. The encoded protein is CASTLDPNQPQHF. Full variable domain (rest looked up from reference TRBV7-2 and TRBJ1-5): GAGVSQSPSNKVTEKGKDVELRCDPISGHTALYWYRQSLGQGLEFLIYFQGNSAPDKSGLPSDRFSAERTGGSVSTLTIQRTQQEDSAVYLCASTLDPNQPQHFGDGTRLSIL.

The genes are TRBV7-9 and TRBJ1-2; TRBD1 might be the D (5 bases). V was shortened by 5 bases and J by 3 bases, with 10 bases between the two germline ends. The CDR3 is 13 residues long. Germline lookup yields CDR1 SEHNR and CDR2 FQNEAQ (reference sequence). CDR3 DNA: TGTGCCAGCAGCAGAGGGACGGACTATGGCTACACCTTC. Its protein is CASSRGTDYGYTF. Filled out from reference TRBV7-9 and TRBJ1-2, the complete variable domain reads DTGVSQNPRHKITKRGQNVTFRCDPISEHNRLYWYRQTLGQGPEFLTYFQNEAQLEKSRLLSDRFSAERPKGSFSTLEIQRTEQGDSAMYLCASSRGTDYGYTFGSGTRLTVV.

The chain has TRBV6-1 and TRBJ1-1; no clear D. Germline V lookup: CDR1 MNHNS, CDR2 SASEGT. The CDR3 totals 14 residues. V lost 3 bases and J lost 0, with 8 bases in between. In DNA, the CDR3 is TGTGCCAGCAGTGAGACAAGGATGAACACTGAAGCTTTCTTT. Translating it yields CASSETRMNTEAFF.

The chain is built from TRBV7-2 and TRBJ2-3; 11 bases match TRBD2. The germline V gene has CDR1 SGHTA and CDR2 FQGNSA. The CDR3 sequence is 15 residues long. V lost 5 bases and J lost 4; bases outside the gene matches: 5. CDR3 in amino acids: CASSDSGRAADTQYF. In nucleotides, the CDR3 is TGTGCCAGCAGCGATAGCGGGAGGGCAGCAGATACGCAGTATTTT.

V and J are TRBV7-2 and TRBJ1-5, with D tentatively TRBD1 (5 bases). The CDR3 extends over 16 amino acids. CDR1 SGHTA and CDR2 FQGNSA come from the germline V gene. Trimming took 5 bases from V and 6 from J, leaving 20 bases between them. The CDR3 spells CASSSGGGKVSQPQHF. CDR3 DNA sequence: TGTGCCAGCAGCAGTGGGGGGGGTAAGGTCAGTCAGCCCCAGCATTTT.

This chain uses TRBV7-6 with TRBJ1-1; D is uncertain. Germline V gives CDR1 SGHVS, CDR2 FNYEAQ. The CDR3 covers 13 residues. V lost 1 base and J lost 5, with 8 bases in between. The CDR3 DNA follows: TGTGCCAGCAGCTTAGGGTTACAGACTGAAGCTTTCTTT. Translated, it gives CASSLGLQTEAFF.

The chain links TRBV5-1 to TRBJ1-4; 7 nucleotides line up with TRBD1. The CDR3 is 14 amino acids. Per germline, CDR1 SGHRS and CDR2 YFSETQ. Germline trimming cut 5 bases from V and 7 bases from J; bases unmatched to any gene: 8. Here the CDR3 reads CASRPTGTAEKLFF. For the CDR3, the DNA is TGCGCCAGCAGACCGACAGGGACGGCTGAAAAACTGTTTTTT.

The gene calls are TRBV30 and TRBJ1-4, with 7 bases fitting TRBD1. J gave up 7 bases and V 4 bases, and 9 bases lay outside the gene matches. The germline CDR1 and CDR2 sequences are GTSNPN and SVGIG (reference sequence). This CDR3 region has 14 residues. CDR3 nucleotide sequence: TGTGCCTGGACGGGATCCAGGGGGGCTGAAAAACTGTTTTTT. This encodes CAWTGSRGAEKLFF.

The DNA for the CDR3 is TGTGCCAGCAGCTTGATTCTAGCTGGACAACACACCGGGGAGCTGTTTTTT. Protein sequence: CASSLILAGQHTGELFF. The rearrangement uses TRBV5-4 and TRBJ2-2, with D perhaps given as TRBD1 or TRBD2 (5 bases each). The CDR3 extends over 17 amino acids. Germline CDR1 and CDR2: SGHNT and YYREEE (reference sequence). Trimming pared 1 base from V and 3 bases from J, leaving 16 bases between.

This chain uses TRBV5-6 with TRBJ2-7; TRBD1 aligns across 7 bases. Trimming took 4 bases from V and 4 from J; bases not matched to a gene: 11. Germline assignment: CDR1 SGHDT and CDR2 YYEEEE. CDR3 length: 15 amino acids. The CDR3 sequence: CASSEMGQLDYEQYF. Written as DNA, the CDR3 is TGTGCCAGCAGCGAAATGGGACAGTTAGATTACGAGCAGTACTTC.

This chain joins TRBV11-1 and TRBJ1-1; D is undetermined. V lost 5 bases, J lost 0 bases, and 13 bases lay in between. This CDR3 comprises 15 residues. The V gene's germline CDR1 is SGHAT and CDR2 FQDESV (reference sequence). The CDR3 coding sequence is TGTGCCAGCAGCGAGTCGACATTCATGAACACTGAAGCTTTCTTT. This codes for CASSESTFMNTEAFF.

The chain employs TRBV6-1 and TRBJ1-4; D not certain. From germline, CDR1 is MNHNS and CDR2 SASEGT. This CDR3 comprises 16 residues. V lost 1 base to trimming and J lost 0 bases, with 9 bases between them. The chain's CDR3 is CASSEGHGPTNEKLFF. CDR3 bases: TGTGCCAGCAGTGAAGGACACGGACCAACTAATGAAAAACTGTTTTTT.

J is TRBJ1-1 and V is TRBV14; D call uncertain. V gave up 0 bases and J gave up 1 base, with 6 bases separating them. This CDR3 is 14 amino acids long. The germline gives CDR1 SGHDN, CDR2 FVKESK. The CDR3 sequence: CASSQDSGNTEAFF. DNA of the CDR3: TGTGCCAGCAGCCAAGATTCAGGGAACACTGAAGCTTTCTTT. Together with reference TRBV14 and TRBJ1-1, the CDR3 gives the full variable domain: EAGVTQFPSHSVIEKGQTVTLRCDPISGHDNLYWYRRVMGKEIKFLLHFVKESKQDESGMPNNRFLAERTGGTYSTLKVQPAELEDSGVYFCASSQDSGNTEAFFGQGTRLTVV.

The chain employs TRBV18 and TRBJ2-1; D is ambiguous. V dropped 3 bases and J dropped 5 bases, with 8 bases sitting between them. Germline V CDR1 and CDR2: KGHSH, LQKENI. This CDR3 contains 13 residues. This CDR3 is CASSPAGNNEQFF. DNA of the CDR3: TGTGCCAGCTCACCTGCCGGAAACAATGAGCAGTTCTTC.

V gene TRBV4-2 combines with J gene TRBJ2-3; D is possibly TRBD2 (6 bases). Germline V lookup: CDR1 LGHNA, CDR2 YNFKEQ. V lost 4 bases to trimming and J lost 1 base, with 9 bases between them. The CDR3 covers 14 residues. CDR3 bases: TGTGCCAGCAGCCCGGGACTCCGCACAGATACGCAGTATTTT. Protein: CASSPGLRTDTQYF.

This clone occurred once. The V gene is TRBV28, the J gene TRBJ1-2; possibly TRBD1 for D (5 bases). Trimming took off 6 bases at V and 1 base at J, with 18 bases between the two ends. CDR1 and CDR2 (germline): MDHEN, SYDVKM. The CDR3 spans 16 residues. DNA of the CDR3: TGTGCCAGCAGCACAATTGGGACGGACCTTAACTATGGCTACACCTTC. Encoded protein: CASSTIGTDLNYGYTF.

The chain has TRBV13 and TRBJ1-3, with a possible D match to TRBD1 (5 bases). CDR1 and CDR2 from the germline V gene are PRHDT and FYEKMQ (reference sequence). Trimming shortened V by 1 base and J by 1 base, and 26 bases separated the two germline ends. This CDR3 is built from 21 residues. The CDR3 DNA follows: TGTGCCAGCAGCTTAGCATCCCCTTTAGCAGGGCGAAGAAAATCTGGAAACACCATATATTTT. Protein sequence: CASSLASPLAGRRKSGNTIYF. The full variable domain, completed using reference TRBV13 and TRBJ1-3, is AAGVIQSPRHLIKEKRETATLKCYPIPRHDTVYWYQQGPGQDPQFLISFYEKMQSDKGSIPDRFSAQQFSDYHSELNMSSLELGDSALYFCASSLASPLAGRRKSGNTIYFGEGSWLTVV.

V gene TRBV7-7 combines with J gene TRBJ1-1; D might be TRBD1 (5 bases). The CDR3 is made up of 13 amino acids. Looked up from germline, CDR1 is SSHAT and CDR2 is FNYEAQ (reference sequence). V was trimmed by 6 bases and J by 1 base, leaving 9 bases between them. CDR3: CASSQTANTEAFF. Here the CDR3 DNA reads TGTGCCAGCAGTCAGACAGCGAACACTGAAGCTTTCTTT.

The CDR3 nucleotides read TGTGCCAGCAAGGGTTCGGGGATCTATGGCTACACCTTC. This translates into CASKGSGIYGYTF. The J gene is TRBJ1-2, the V gene TRBV28, with D unresolved. Germline CDR1 reads MDHEN; CDR2 reads SYDVKM. The CDR3 covers 13 residues. V lost 7 bases and J lost 4, with 13 bases in between.

The rearrangement joins TRBV19 to TRBJ2-1; D remains ambiguous. The CDR3 runs to 13 residues. Trimming cost V 5 bases and J 7 bases, with 12 bases left between them. Per germline, CDR1 LNHDA and CDR2 SQIVND (reference sequence). Here the CDR3 DNA reads TGTGCCAGTAGTTTCCAGCTAGGGAATGAGCAGTTCTTC. This encodes CASSFQLGNEQFF.

This rearrangement joins TRBV13 to TRBJ2-7; TRBD2 aligns across 9 bases. The CDR3 contains 14 residues. After removal of 6 bases from V and 4 bases from J, the junction contained 7 bases not matched to a gene. Germline CDR1 and CDR2: PRHDT and FYEKMQ (reference sequence). CDR3 loop: CASRAAGGPYEQYF. Here the CDR3 DNA reads TGTGCCAGCAGGGCAGCGGGAGGACCATACGAGCAGTACTTC.

The chain employs TRBV7-8 and TRBJ2-3, with a possible D match to TRBD1 (5 bases). V dropped 5 bases and J dropped 6 bases, with 12 bases sitting between them. The CDR3 runs to 13 residues. Germline CDR1 is SGHVS and CDR2 is FQNEAQ. Here the CDR3 reads CASSPQTDDTQYF. The DNA of the CDR3 is TGTGCCAGCAGCCCCCAGACAGACGATACGCAGTATTTT.

V gene TRBV18 combines with J gene TRBJ1-2, with D possibly matching TRBD1 (5 bases). The V end lost 5 bases, the J end lost 6 bases, and 19 bases lay between the germline ends. CDR1 is KGHSH, CDR2 LQKENI, per germline. The CDR3 is made up of 15 amino acids. CDR3 bases: TGTGCCAGCTCATACGGGACGTCGCAACTTGATGGCTACACCTTC. This codes for CASSYGTSQLDGYTF.